This is a list of T cell receptor beta chains from one sample in a study of OX40 agonist ivuxolimab in advanced cancers. Using immunoSEQ multiplex PCR, the repertoire was profiled, and TCRdb retains in-frame clones only, with some absent. This table holds around 48,000 clones, over 60% found once. The sequences come from CD4+ or CD8+ T cells sorted from blood, collected in a trial of the OX40 agonist ivuxolimab. The receptors derive from an adult with an advanced solid tumor such as melanoma, head and neck, liver or kidney cancer. CDR3s include the opening cysteine and the closing phenylalanine or tryptophan. Fields, in order: J gene, V gene, clone size, D gene, CDR3 length, CDR3 DNA, CDR3 protein. A D gene is named only where the DNA matches it firmly. A row's size may be missing; if present it is once, few, many or a size class.

TRBJ2-5 TRBV5-4 . TRBD1 12 TGTGCCAGCAGCGGCAGGGGGGAGACCCAGTACTTC CASSGRGETQYF
TRBJ1-2 TRBV25-1 . . 11 TGTGCCAGCAGACGGGACTATGGCTACACCTTC CASRRDYGYTF
TRBJ2-1 TRBV5-1 . . 16 TGCGCCAGCAGCGGCTCGGGGGGCCAAGCTATAGGTGAGCAGTTCTTC CASSGSGGQAIGEQFF
TRBJ1-2 TRBV2 once TRBD1 15 TGTGCCAGCAGTGTGGGGGACAGGGATATCACGGGCTACACCTTC CASSVGDRDITGYTF
TRBJ1-1 TRBV27 . TRBD1 17 TGTGCCAGCAGCTTCTCCGGGACAGGGTGGGGGAACACTGAAGCTTTCTTT CASSFSGTGWGNTEAFF
TRBJ2-5 TRBV25-1 . . 13 TGTGCCAGCAGTGATGTGCAGCAAGAGACCCAGTACTTC CASSDVQQETQYF
TRBJ2-7 TRBV30 . . 13 TGTGCCTGGAGGGGCTCTTACTCCTACGAGCAGTACTTC CAWRGSYSYEQYF
TRBJ1-1 TRBV9 . . 12 TGTGCCAGCAGCGTACCCGGGGCTGAAGCTTTCTTT CASSVPGAEAFF
TRBJ1-1 TRBV9 . TRBD1 15 TGTGCCAGCAGCTTATGGACAGGGGTGAACACTGAAGCTTTCTTT CASSLWTGVNTEAFF
TRBJ2-7 TRBV5-4 few . 13 TGTGCCAGCAGCTTGATCGGAGGGAGCGGGCAGTACTTC CASSLIGGSGQYF
TRBJ2-7 TRBV5-1 . . 17 TGCGCCAGCAGCTTGGATGGGGCAGCGATGACCTCCTACGAGCAGTACTTC CASSLDGAAMTSYEQYF
TRBJ2-2 TRBV19 . . 15 TGTGCCAGTAGTATTTATGGGGGGAACACCGGGGAGCTGTTTTTT CASSIYGGNTGELFF
TRBJ2-2 TRBV10-3 . . 15 TGTGCCATCAGTCCCGGGGAGGCGAACACCGGGGAGCTGTTTTTT CAISPGEANTGELFF
TRBJ1-3 TRBV20-1 . . 11 TGCAGTGCTGCGGTGCGAAACACCATATATTTT CSAAVRNTIYF
TRBJ2-3 TRBV5-1 once . 14 TGCGCCAGCAGTCCCTCAGCGGGCACAGATACGCAGTATTTT CASSPSAGTDTQYF
TRBJ2-3 TRBV5-4 . TRBD2 16 TGTGCCAGCAGCTTGGAAGTAGCGGGAGGGGGAGATACGCAGTATTTT CASSLEVAGGGDTQYF
TRBJ1-6 TRBV15 . . 13 TGTGCCACCAGCAGAGCCAGGAATTCACCCCTCCACTTT CATSRARNSPLHF
TRBJ2-1 TRBV4-2 . TRBD2 15 TGTGCCAGCAGCCAACCAACTAGCGCCCTCAATGAGCAGTTCTTC CASSQPTSALNEQFF
TRBJ2-2 TRBV28 once TRBD1 16 TGTGCCAGCAGTTTATCCGACAGGGGAAACACCGGGGAGCTGTTTTTT CASSLSDRGNTGELFF
TRBJ2-1 TRBV9 . . 13 TGTGCCAGCAGCGTGGACCCCTACAATGAGCAGTTCTTC CASSVDPYNEQFF
TRBJ2-1 TRBV18 . . 14 TGTGCCAGCTCACCCGCTGACCCGGGCGGTGAGCAGTTCTTC CASSPADPGGEQFF
TRBJ1-6 TRBV5-1 . . 14 TGCGCCAGCAAACGAGGGGGTGCCCAGTCACCCCTCCACTTT CASKRGGAQSPLHF
TRBJ2-3 TRBV11-3 . TRBD1 14 TGTGCCAGCAGCGTGACAGGGGGAGGAGATACGCAGTATTTT CASSVTGGGDTQYF
TRBJ2-1 TRBV15 . . 14 TGTGCCACCAGCAGAGAGGGTAGCGGCTATGAGCAGTTCTTC CATSREGSGYEQFF
TRBJ1-3 TRBV5-5 . . 15 TGTGCCAGCAGCTTGGGAGGGAAGGATAGGAACACCATATATTTT CASSLGGKDRNTIYF
TRBJ1-5 TRBV5-6 . . 14 TGTGCCAGCAGTTTAGGGGGGGAATGGCAGCCCCAGCATTTT CASSLGGEWQPQHF
TRBJ1-2 TRBV6-5 . TRBD1 15 TGTGCCAGCAGTGCTCTGGGACAGGGGAACTATGGCTACACCTTC CASSALGQGNYGYTF
TRBJ2-1 TRBV10-1 . TRBD1 15 TGCGCCAGCAGTGGTGGACAGGGAACGGACAATGAGCAGTTCTTC CASSGGQGTDNEQFF
TRBJ2-1 TRBV28 . . 15 TGTGCCAGCAGACCAGGCACAGGGACACACAATGAGCAGTTCTTC CASRPGTGTHNEQFF
TRBJ1-5 TRBV6-5 few TRBD1 15 TGTGCCAGCAGTTACGGGGCAGGGGGCGATGAGCCCCAGCATTTT CASSYGAGGDEPQHF
TRBJ1-2 TRBV7-9 . TRBD1 16 TGTGCCAGCAGCTTAGGGGGACAGGGGGCGATCTATGGCTACACCTTC CASSLGGQGAIYGYTF
TRBJ2-5 TRBV4-1 . TRBD2 18 TGCGCCAGCAGTCTCAGGAATCCGACTAGCGGGAGTCACGAGACCCAGTACTTC CASSLRNPTSGSHETQYF
TRBJ1-1 TRBV5-1 . . 14 TGCGCCAGCAGTTTGAACACCGTGAACACTGAAGCTTTCTTT CASSLNTVNTEAFF
TRBJ1-1 TRBV6-6 . . 13 TGTGCCAGCAGTCGTACAGGGTTCTCTGAAGCTTTCTTT CASSRTGFSEAFF
TRBJ2-2 TRBV9 . . 12 TGTGCCAGCAAAGTCGACACCGGGGAGCTGTTTTTT CASKVDTGELFF
TRBJ2-1 TRBV7-9 . TRBD2 16 TGTGCCAGCAGCTCGACTAGCGGGAATCCTAACTATGAGCAGTTCTTC CASSSTSGNPNYEQFF
TRBJ2-3 TRBV23-1 . TRBD2 21 TGCGCCAGCAGTCAATCTAGAACTAGCGGGAGGAGTGGCTCTAGCACAGATACGCAGTATTTT CASSQSRTSGRSGSSTDTQYF
TRBJ1-2 TRBV5-8 . . 14 TGTGCCAGCAGCCACCGCGGACAGAACTATGGCTACACCTTC CASSHRGQNYGYTF
TRBJ1-6 TRBV7-2 . . 13 TGTGCCAGCAGCTTAGACAGGTTTTCACCCCTCCACTTT CASSLDRFSPLHF
TRBJ2-7 TRBV28 . . 17 TGTGCCAGCAGCTCCTCCCTCACCGGGACTCTTCCCTACGAGCAGTACTTC CASSSSLTGTLPYEQYF
TRBJ2-2 TRBV30 . . 13 TGTGCCTGGAGAAGTCAGAACACCGGGGAGCTGTTTTTT CAWRSQNTGELFF
TRBJ1-5 TRBV19 . TRBD1 15 TGTGCCAGTAGCCAGGACAGGGTTAAAAATCAGCCCCAGCATTTT CASSQDRVKNQPQHF
TRBJ2-1 TRBV10-2 . TRBD2 17 TGCGCCTCACTCGGGACTAGTGACCATAGCTCCTACAATGAGCAGTTCTTC CASLGTSDHSSYNEQFF
TRBJ2-2 TRBV19 . TRBD2 17 TGTGCCAGTAGCAAAAAAAGGACTAGCGGGAACACCGGGGAGCTGTTTTTT CASSKKRTSGNTGELFF
TRBJ1-2 TRBV10-1 once . 12 TGCGCCGGCAATCGGACAGCCGCTGGCTACACCTTC CAGNRTAAGYTF
TRBJ1-6 TRBV6-1 . TRBD1 15 TGTGCCAGCAGGAGACCCGACAGGGACAATTCACCCCTCCACTTT CASRRPDRDNSPLHF
TRBJ1-3 TRBV28 few . 16 TGTGCCAGCAGTTTATTTAGGTTGGCTGATGGAAACACCATATATTTT CASSLFRLADGNTIYF
TRBJ2-7 TRBV2 . TRBD2 14 TGTGCCAGCAGTGAAAATAGCGGGAGAAGCGAGCAGTACTTC CASSENSGRSEQYF